Presented here are 10 T cell receptor beta chains from one specimen sequenced in a study of cytomegalovirus exposure and HLA in healthy donors. The study ran its PCR with 60 Vbeta and 13 Jbeta primers. Using immunoSEQ multiplex PCR, the repertoire was profiled, and TCRdb retains in-frame clones only, with some absent. The sample lists some 110,000 clones, 70% to 85% occurring once. The sequencing input was PBMCs. These receptors came from a man between 60 and 75 years old in good health and CMV-seronegative.

V gene TRBV18 combines with J gene TRBJ2-3; TRBD2 matches at 8 bases. Losses at the gene ends were 4 bases for V and 14 bases for J; bases not matched to a gene: 17. The CDR3 is 15 residues long. In germline, CDR1 is KGHSH, CDR2 LQKENI. The CDR3 sequence is CASSHRAPGGDGAYF. CDR3 nucleotides: TGTGCCAGCTCACACCGCGCCCCGGGAGGGGACGGCGCGTATTTT.

The gene calls are TRBV29-1 and TRBJ1-3; 9 bases line up with TRBD1. With 0 bases clipped from V and 7 bases from J, the junction kept 13 bases outside the gene matches. The CDR3 is made up of 17 amino acids. Germline V lookup: CDR1 SQVTM, CDR2 ANQGSEA. CDR3 residues: CSVEEWDRVLWRNTIYF. The CDR3 DNA follows: TGCAGCGTTGAAGAATGGGACAGGGTACTCTGGCGGAACACCATATATTTT.

In nucleotides, the CDR3 is TGTGCCAGCAGTCCCCGTGGAGGTATGAATGAAAAACTGTTTTTT. Its protein is CASSPRGGMNEKLFF. The chain is built from TRBV6-1 and TRBJ1-4; D unclear. This CDR3 has 15 residues. V was trimmed by 5 bases and J by 5 bases, leaving 15 bases between them. Germline V gene data show CDR1 as MNHNS and CDR2 as SASEGT.

The chain carries TRBV7-2 and TRBJ2-1, with TRBD2 as a possible D gene (5 bases). CDR3 size: 16 residues. Trimming cost V 0 bases and J 8 bases, with 17 bases left between them. Germline values: CDR1 SGHTA, CDR2 FQGNSA. The CDR3 reads CASSLALGASTYEQFF. The CDR3 DNA sequence: TGTGCCAGCAGCTTAGCACTAGGTGCCTCAACATATGAGCAGTTCTTC.

The CDR3 reads CASSANRGLSETQYF. The CDR3 nucleotides are TGTGCCAGCAGCGCCAACAGGGGACTCTCAGAGACCCAGTACTTC. The genes are TRBV7-2 and TRBJ2-5; TRBD1 might be the D (7 bases). V was pared by 5 bases and J by 4 bases, with 17 bases between. The germline gives CDR1 SGHTA, CDR2 FQGNSA. CDR3 length: 15 residues.

This sequence joins TRBV18 and TRBJ1-4, with 11 bases fitting TRBD1. Looked up from germline, CDR1 is KGHSH and CDR2 is LQKENI. The junction had 3 bases not matched to a gene; V was cut back by 6 bases and J by 0 bases. This CDR3 is 16 amino acids long. The DNA of the CDR3 is TGTGCCAGCTCGCCGGGACAGGGGGCAACTAATGAAAAACTGTTTTTT. Translated, it gives CASSPGQGATNEKLFF.

CDR3 amino acids: CSVEFGGLRGYTF. The CDR3, as DNA: TGCAGCGTTGAGTTCGGGGGGCTTCGCGGCTACACCTTC. The rearrangement joins TRBV29-1 to TRBJ1-2; possible D gene TRBD1, 6 bases. The CDR3 loop spans 13 amino acids. Trimming took off 3 bases at V and 8 bases at J, with 16 bases between the two ends. The germline V gene encodes CDR1 SQVTM and CDR2 ANQGSEA.

The chain links TRBV4-2 to TRBJ2-2; D ambiguous. The CDR3 contains 15 residues. V lost 1 base and J lost 6, with 12 bases in between. Germline CDR1 LGHNA, CDR2 YNFKEQ. In DNA, the CDR3 is TGTGCCAGCAGCCAAGGGGCAGGAAATCCCGGGGAGCTGTTTTTT. This encodes CASSQGAGNPGELFF.

The V and J genes are TRBV7-6 and TRBJ2-6; D may be TRBD1 (5 bases). V gave up 2 bases and J gave up 2 bases, with 10 bases separating them. Germline lookup yields CDR1 SGHVS and CDR2 FNYEAQ. The CDR3 runs to 16 residues. The CDR3 sequence is CASSLQGLTGANVLTF. The CDR3 coding sequence is TGTGCCAGCAGCTTACAGGGTCTGACTGGGGCCAACGTCCTGACTTTC. The full variable domain, in which reference TRBV7-6 and TRBJ2-6 provide the parts outside the CDR3, is GAGVSQSPRYKVTKRGQDVALRCDPISGHVSLYWYRQALGQGPEFLTYFNYEAQQDKSGLPNDRFSAERPEGSISTLTIQRTEQRDSAMYRCASSLQGLTGANVLTFGAGSRLTVL.

This clone was seen a few times. The rearrangement links TRBV5-5 to TRBJ2-3; 8 bases are shared with TRBD1. From germline, CDR1 is SGHKS and CDR2 YYEKEE (reference sequence). Losses at the gene ends were 4 bases for V and 1 base for J; bases not matched to a gene: 8. This CDR3 is 16 amino acids long. The CDR3 protein is CASSPRPGQGTDTQYF. In nucleotides, the CDR3 is TGTGCCAGCAGCCCGAGACCGGGACAGGGCACAGATACGCAGTATTTT. The variable domain in full, with the rest retrieved from reference TRBV5-5 and TRBJ2-3, is DAGVTQSPTHLIKTRGQQVTLRCSPISGHKSVSWYQQVLGQGPQFIFQYYEKEERGRGNFPDRFSARQFPNYSSELNVNALLLGDSALYLCASSPRPGQGTDTQYFGPGTRLTVL.